Following are 18 T cell receptor beta chains from one sample sequenced in a study of blood T cells in healthy people across ages. For the second PCR, which ran for roughly 6 to 12 cycles, a sample-barcoded 5' primer and a J-beta primer mix were used. TCRdb reprocessed the 5' RACE reads via MiXCR and lists one record per CDR3 protein. Of around 1,500,000 distinct CDR3 sequences listed, 42% are singletons. Sequencing used blood. These receptors were taken from a woman aged 18-35 years in good health.

This clonotype was seen more than once but under ten times. The chain uses TRBV20-1 and TRBJ2-5, with TRBD2 as a possible D gene (5 bases). CDR1 DFQATT and CDR2 SNEGSKA come from the germline V gene (reference sequence). Trimming cost V 3 bases and J 11 bases, with 19 bases left between them. CDR3 size: 13 residues. The CDR3 DNA reads TGCAGTGCTAGGGCATCCTCTATGTGGGAGCAGTACTTC. It codes for CSARASSMWEQYF.

V is TRBV9 and J is TRBJ2-7, with TRBD1 as a possible D gene (6 bases). CDR1 and CDR2 from the germline V gene are SGDLS and YYNGEE. There are 15 residues in the CDR3. V lost 4 bases and J 0 bases, leaving 14 bases between the germline ends. CDR3 protein: CASSPRTAYSYEQYF. DNA of the CDR3: TGTGCCAGCAGCCCCCGGACAGCGTACTCCTACGAGCAGTACTTC.

The chain recombines TRBV5-1 with TRBJ2-3; TRBD2 matches at 8 bases. After removal of 3 bases from V and 0 bases from J, the junction contained 12 bases not matched to a gene. The germline V gene encodes CDR1 SGHRS and CDR2 YFSETQ. CDR3 length: 18 amino acids. The CDR3 DNA reads as TGCGCCAGCAGCTCCGGACTAGCACCAGCCCCTAGCACAGATACGCAGTATTTT. Amino acid sequence: CASSSGLAPAPSTDTQYF.

The chain is built from TRBV27 and TRBJ2-7, with D unresolved. The CDR3 is made up of 13 amino acids. The germline V gene encodes CDR1 MNHEY and CDR2 SMNVEV (reference sequence). V was clipped by 5 bases and J by 3 bases, with 11 bases between them. CDR3 sequence reads: CASSIQPYYEQYF. The DNA for the CDR3 is TGTGCCAGCAGTATACAGCCTTACTACGAGCAGTACTTC.

The gene calls are TRBV5-1 and TRBJ2-6; 12 bases are a match to TRBD2. Germline loops: CDR1 SGHRS, CDR2 YFSETQ. The trim removed 3 bases at V and 2 bases at J, leaving 3 bases unmatched. The CDR3 is made up of 17 amino acids. The CDR3 here is CASSSGLAGPGANVLTF. Written as DNA, the CDR3 is TGCGCCAGCAGCTCGGGACTAGCGGGCCCTGGGGCCAACGTCCTGACTTTC.

Comment on this clonotype: This may stem from a read error, because a much larger clone lies one nucleotide away. V is TRBV6-2 or TRBV6-3 and J is TRBJ2-5; TRBD2 matches 9 bases. The germline gives CDR1 MNHEY, CDR2 SVGEGT. The CDR3 is 15 residues long. With V trimmed by 6 bases and J by 11 bases, 16 bases remained unmatched. This CDR3 is CASSMSGRPGNEQYF. In DNA, the CDR3 is TGTGCCAGCAGCATGAGCGGGAGGCCCGGAAATGAGCAGTACTTC.

This clonotype was picked up a small number of times. The chain carries TRBV10-3 and TRBJ2-5; 9 nucleotides align to TRBD2. The CDR3 is made up of 16 amino acids. The germline V gene has CDR1 ENHRY and CDR2 SYGVKD. With 3 bases clipped from V and 2 bases from J, the junction kept 7 bases outside the gene matches. CDR3 region: CAISEKASGEQETQYF. The CDR3 bases are TGTGCCATCAGTGAAAAGGCTAGCGGGGAGCAAGAGACCCAGTACTTC.

This clonotype turned up a few times. V usage is TRBV6-5 and J usage is TRBJ2-3; 7 bases align to TRBD2. The V segment lost 0 bases and the J segment 3 bases; nucleotides outside the gene matches: 6. The CDR3 length is 16 residues. CDR1 is MNHEY, CDR2 SVGAGI, per germline. For the CDR3, the DNA is TGTGCCAGCAGTTACTCCGCTAGCGGCGTTACAGATACGCAGTATTTT. Translation: CASSYSASGVTDTQYF.

As for this clonotype: A read error may be the cause here, since a much bigger clone is one base away. The chain links TRBV3-1 to TRBJ2-7; 9 bases map to TRBD2. Germline CDR1 and CDR2: LGHDT and YNNKEL (reference sequence). The CDR3 length is 14 residues. CDR3 sequence: CASSLSGRMAERYF. The CDR3 DNA sequence: TGTGCCAGCAGCCTTAGCGGGAGAATGGCCGAGCGGTACTTC.

J is TRBJ1-4 and V is TRBV3-1, with D possibly TRBD1 on 5 matching bases. This CDR3 is built from 15 residues. The V end was cut by 1 base, the J end by 4 bases, with 10 bases between. Germline V lookup: CDR1 LGHDT, CDR2 YNNKEL (reference sequence). CDR3 in DNA: TGTGCCAGCAGCCAAGGTGGGGGGTATAATGAAAAACTGTTTTTT. Amino acid sequence: CASSQGGGYNEKLFF.

The chain is built from TRBV6-2 or TRBV6-3 and TRBJ2-1; D remains unclear. The CDR3 consists of 14 residues. Trimming removed 3 bases from V and 5 bases from J, with 11 bases in between. Germline V lookup: CDR1 MNHEY, CDR2 SVGEGT. The CDR3 bases are TGTGCCAGCAGTTATGTCGACGCGGACAATGAGCAGTTCTTC. Its translation is CASSYVDADNEQFF.

The sample holds a few counts of this clonotype. The CDR3 here is CASSDRDGDGPTYEQYF. The DNA for the CDR3 is TGTGCCAGCAGCGATCGGGATGGCGACGGACCAACCTACGAGCAGTACTTC. The chain uses TRBV5-5 and TRBJ2-7, with a weak D call TRBD2 (5 bases). V lost 4 bases to trimming and J lost 2 bases, with 22 bases between them. The CDR3 consists of 17 residues. From germline, CDR1 is SGHKS and CDR2 YYEKEE (reference sequence).

This clonotype was picked up a small number of times. The genes are TRBV27 and TRBJ1-2; perhaps TRBD1 as D (6 bases). The germline V gene encodes CDR1 MNHEY and CDR2 SMNVEV (reference sequence). The CDR3 sequence is 13 residues long. The V end was cut by 6 bases, the J end by 5 bases, with 13 bases between. The chain's CDR3 is CASSLRGRYGYTF. CDR3 nucleotide sequence: TGTGCCAGCAGCCTCAGGGGTCGGTATGGCTACACCTTC.

This chain uses TRBV10-2 with TRBJ1-1; tentatively, D is TRBD1 (5 bases). The V end lost 6 bases, the J end lost 8 bases, and 13 bases lay between the germline ends. This CDR3 has 12 residues. Looked up from germline, CDR1 is WSHSY and CDR2 is SAAADI. The CDR3 here is CASSVEGDEAFF. CDR3 nucleotides: TGCGCCAGCAGCGTAGAAGGGGACGAAGCTTTCTTT.

The V gene is TRBV12-3 or TRBV12-4, the J gene TRBJ2-1; D unclear. The CDR3 has 14 amino acids. Trimming shortened V by 10 bases and J by 3 bases, and 16 bases separated the two germline ends. The CDR3 DNA is TGTGCCACCTCGCCGGGCGGCTTCTACAATGAGCAGTTCTTC. Its translation: CATSPGGFYNEQFF.

The chain uses TRBV27 and TRBJ2-7; D is perhaps TRBD1 (6 bases). V dropped 4 bases and J dropped 4 bases, with 17 bases sitting between them. CDR3 length equals 15 residues. Germline V gene data show CDR1 as MNHEY and CDR2 as SMNVEV (reference sequence). CDR3 nucleotide sequence: TGTGCCAGCAGTTCAACAGGGACCCATCGATACGAGCAGTACTTC. Translating it yields CASSSTGTHRYEQYF.

The chain is built from TRBV20-1 and TRBJ2-1; D unresolved. Deletions cut 2 bases from V and 9 bases from J, with 5 bases between. The germline V gene has CDR1 DFQATT and CDR2 SNEGSKA (reference sequence). The CDR3 spans 10 residues. The CDR3 here is CSARIGEQFF. The CDR3 DNA is TGCAGTGCTAGAATAGGTGAGCAGTTCTTC.

This sequence joins TRBV6-2 or TRBV6-3 and TRBJ1-2; 12 bases line up with TRBD1. This CDR3 has 17 amino acids. Germline loops: CDR1 MNHEY, CDR2 SVGEGT. V trimming: 3 bases; J trimming: 0 bases; junction bases outside the gene matches: 5. The DNA for the CDR3 is TGTGCCAGCAGTTATGCGGGACAGGGGGCCACTAACTATGGCTACACCTTC. Amino acids: CASSYAGQGATNYGYTF.